The 8 T cell receptor beta chains in this list originate from one sample, sequenced in a study of blood T cell repertoires in COVID-19. The assay was immunoSEQ multiplex PCR, and TCRdb's table has in-frame clones only and misses some. This sample yields tens of thousands of clones, of which around 88% are seen a single time; about 5% belongs to the top ten. Input material: peripheral blood. Source of these receptors: a man in his forties or fifties with active COVID-19.

The chain employs TRBV9 and TRBJ1-1; 8 positions match TRBD1. CDR1 is SGDLS, CDR2 YYNGEE, per germline. V lost 0 bases, J lost 4 bases, and 5 bases stayed unmatched. The CDR3 extends over 15 amino acids. The DNA for the CDR3 is TGTGCCAGCAGCGTAGTTCAGGGGGCAGGCACTGAAGCTTTCTTT. This gives the protein CASSVVQGAGTEAFF.

The chain is built from TRBV19 and TRBJ1-5; the D gene is possibly TRBD1 (5 bases). The CDR3 has 20 residues. Germline V gene sequence: CDR1 LNHDA, CDR2 SQIVND (reference sequence). V was clipped by 1 base and J by 0 bases, with 22 bases between them. CDR3 nucleotides: TGTGCCAGTAGTATAGTTAAGACAGAGAGTAATCTCTATAGCAATCAGCCCCAGCATTTT. This sequence encodes CASSIVKTESNLYSNQPQHF.

The V gene is TRBV6-5, the J gene TRBJ2-3; D is uncertain. Trimming left V 10 bases short and J 2 bases short, with 16 bases between. Per the germline V gene, CDR1 is MNHEY and CDR2 is SVGAGI. This CDR3 comprises 14 residues. In DNA, the CDR3 is TGTGCCACCATGGAGAACTTTTCCACAGATACGCAGTATTTT. This translates into CATMENFSTDTQYF.

The gene calls are TRBV9 and TRBJ1-2; D is unclear. CDR3 length equals 12 residues. Germline V lookup: CDR1 SGDLS, CDR2 YYNGEE. V lost 4 bases and J lost 10, with 14 bases in between. The CDR3 DNA follows: TGTGCCAGCAGCCTCAGCGAGTTTGACTACACCTTC. As protein: CASSLSEFDYTF. The whole variable domain, remainder taken from reference TRBV9 and TRBJ1-2, is DSGVTQTPKHLITATGQRVTLRCSPRSGDLSVYWYQQSLDQGLQFLIQYYNGEERAKGNILERFSAQQFPDLHSELNLSSLELGDSALYFCASSLSEFDYTFGSGTRLTVV.

This clone showed up just a few times. The chain joins TRBV7-9 to TRBJ1-2, with D perhaps matching TRBD1 (6 bases). Germline V gene data show CDR1 as SEHNR and CDR2 as FQNEAQ (reference sequence). There are 15 residues in the CDR3. V gave up 5 bases and J gave up 1 base, with 14 bases separating them. For the CDR3, the DNA is TGTGCCAGCAGCCAACCGTGGACAGTTAACTATGGCTACACCTTC. As protein: CASSQPWTVNYGYTF.

The CDR3 sequence: CSVAGTGGYGYTF. CDR3 DNA sequence: TGCAGCGTTGCCGGGACAGGGGGCTATGGCTACACCTTC. The chain uses TRBV29-1 and TRBJ1-2; 11 positions match TRBD1. This CDR3 region has 13 residues. Germline CDR1 reads SQVTM; CDR2 reads ANQGSEA. J was trimmed by 4 bases and V by 4 bases; bases with no gene match: 2.

The sample holds a few counts of this clone. The chain uses TRBV15 and TRBJ1-5, with a weak D call TRBD1 (6 bases). The CDR3 extends over 17 amino acids. Germline V lookup: CDR1 LNHNV, CDR2 YYDKDF (reference sequence). The germline V and J ends were trimmed by 0 bases and 1 base, with 13 bases remaining between them. The CDR3 reads CATSRESAGVSNQPQHF. CDR3 nucleotide sequence: TGTGCCACCAGCAGAGAATCGGCAGGGGTCAGCAATCAGCCCCAGCATTTT.

This chain uses TRBV28 with TRBJ2-2, with 8 bases fitting TRBD2. Unmatched junction bases numbered 6, after V lost 6 bases and J lost 3 bases. Germline V CDR1 and CDR2: MDHEN, SYDVKM. The CDR3 totals 15 residues. CDR3 in DNA: TGTGCCAGCAGGATTAGCGGGGTACACACCGGGGAGCTGTTTTTT. Residues: CASRISGVHTGELFF.